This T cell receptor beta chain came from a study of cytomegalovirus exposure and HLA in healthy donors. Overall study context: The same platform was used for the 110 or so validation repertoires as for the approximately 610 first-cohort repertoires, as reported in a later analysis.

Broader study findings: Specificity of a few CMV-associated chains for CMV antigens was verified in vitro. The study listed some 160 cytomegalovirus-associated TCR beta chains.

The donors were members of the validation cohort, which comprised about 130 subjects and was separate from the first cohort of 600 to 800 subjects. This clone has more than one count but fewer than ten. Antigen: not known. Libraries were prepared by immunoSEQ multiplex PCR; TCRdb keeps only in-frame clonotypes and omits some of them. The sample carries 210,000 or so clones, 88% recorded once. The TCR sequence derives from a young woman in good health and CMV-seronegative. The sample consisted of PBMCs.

CDR3 region: CASSLNYPNTGELFF. The CDR3, as DNA: TGTGCCAGCAGCTTAAACTACCCAAACACCGGGGAGCTGTTTTTT. The chain is built from TRBV7-3 and TRBJ2-2; no definite D call. The ends were cut back, 1 base at V and 2 bases at J, with 8 bases in the middle. The CDR3 loop spans 15 amino acids. Germline V gene data show CDR1 as SGHTA and CDR2 as FQGTGA.